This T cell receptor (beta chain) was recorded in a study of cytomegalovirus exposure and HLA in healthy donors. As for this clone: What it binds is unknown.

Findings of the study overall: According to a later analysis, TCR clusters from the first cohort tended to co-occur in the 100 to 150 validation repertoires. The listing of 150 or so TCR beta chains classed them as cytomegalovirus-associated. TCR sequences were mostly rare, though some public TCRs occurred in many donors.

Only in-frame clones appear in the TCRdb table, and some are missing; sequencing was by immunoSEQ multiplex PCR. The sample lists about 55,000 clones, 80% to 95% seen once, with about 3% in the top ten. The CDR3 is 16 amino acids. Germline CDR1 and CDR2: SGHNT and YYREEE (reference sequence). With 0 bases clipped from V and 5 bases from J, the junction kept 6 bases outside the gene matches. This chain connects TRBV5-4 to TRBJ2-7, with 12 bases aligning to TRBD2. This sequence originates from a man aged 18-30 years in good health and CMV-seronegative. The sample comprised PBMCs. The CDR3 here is CASSLDLAGGPNEQYF. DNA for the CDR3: TGTGCCAGCAGCTTGGACCTAGCGGGAGGGCCGAACGAGCAGTACTTC.